The 14 T cell receptor beta chains below come from one sample, sequenced in a study of a mutant IDH1 vaccine in newly diagnosed glioma. This sample's time point: baseline, week 1 (first vaccination visit). Treatment in this sample: pre-vaccination baseline after standard-of-care therapy. Clones were sequenced by immunoSEQ multiplex PCR, and TCRdb holds only the in-frame ones, with some missing. Of around 82,000 clones in the sample, over 75% were seen once. Sequenced material: PBMCs, taken from a glioma patient treated with radiotherapy, temozolomide or both. All receptors derive from a man aged 40-49 years with glioma. Some clones in this sample may be carry-over from other donors' samples.

The chain recombines TRBV4-1 with TRBJ1-5, with D possibly TRBD1 on 5 matching bases. V gave up 2 bases and J gave up 3 bases, with 11 bases separating them. The CDR3 has 15 residues. Germline lookup yields CDR1 MGHRA and CDR2 YSYEKL. In DNA, the CDR3 is TGCGCCAGCAGCCAAATACAGGAAACCAATCAGCCCCAGCATTTT. This translates into CASSQIQETNQPQHF.

This chain joins TRBV5-8 and TRBJ1-4; TRBD1 aligns across 7 bases. Germline CDR1 is SGHTS and CDR2 is YDEGEE. This CDR3 contains 14 residues. With V trimmed by 1 base and J by 8 bases, 5 bases remained unmatched. CDR3 bases: TGTGCCAGCAGCTTGAAGGGGGCAAGAGAAAAACTGTTTTTT. This codes for CASSLKGAREKLFF.

This clone occurred once. V is TRBV5-4 and J is TRBJ1-4; D is possibly TRBD1 (5 bases). The germline V gene encodes CDR1 SGHNT and CDR2 YYREEE (reference sequence). The CDR3 extends over 16 amino acids. Trimming took off 1 base at V and 7 bases at J, with 17 bases between the two ends. This chain's CDR3 is CASSLWGTEEGEKLFF. The CDR3 coding sequence is TGTGCCAGCAGCTTGTGGGGGACGGAAGAAGGTGAAAAACTGTTTTTT.

The chain carries TRBV6-1 and TRBJ1-1, with TRBD1 identical over 7 bases. With V trimmed by 4 bases and J by 0 bases, 8 bases remained unmatched. This CDR3 spans 16 amino acids. Germline V gene data show CDR1 as MNHNS and CDR2 as SASEGT. CDR3 amino acids: CASSVGLGTVNTEAFF. For the CDR3, the DNA is TGTGCCAGCAGTGTAGGGTTGGGGACAGTGAACACTGAAGCTTTCTTT.

This chain links TRBV18 with TRBJ2-5; possibly TRBD1 for D (6 bases). V was cut by 1 base and J by 2 bases, with 11 bases left in between. Germline V gene lookup returns CDR1 KGHSH and CDR2 LQKENI. The CDR3 has 15 amino acids. This chain's CDR3 is CASSPQDSDQETQYF. The CDR3, as DNA: TGTGCCAGCTCACCACAGGACAGCGATCAAGAGACCCAGTACTTC.

V usage is TRBV7-3 and J usage is TRBJ2-1, with D tentatively TRBD1 (5 bases). V lost 1 base, J lost 2 bases, and 9 bases lay in between. Germline V CDR1 and CDR2: SGHTA, FQGTGA. The CDR3 sequence is 15 residues long. The CDR3 spells CASSLMTAAYNEQFF. CDR3 coding DNA: TGTGCCAGCAGCTTAATGACAGCCGCCTACAATGAGCAGTTCTTC.

This chain links TRBV2 with TRBJ1-6, with TRBD1 identical over 7 bases. Germline V gene lookup returns CDR1 SNHLY and CDR2 FYNNEI. The V gene end was trimmed by 6 bases and the J gene end by 10 bases; junction bases not matched to a gene: 12. CDR3 length equals 15 residues. Written as DNA, the CDR3 is TGTGCCAGCAGCCCCACCCCGACAGGGAGGTCACCCCTCCACTTT. Translation gives CASSPTPTGRSPLHF.

This rearrangement joins TRBV7-9 to TRBJ2-5; TRBD2 aligns across 12 bases. The CDR3 spans 17 residues. Germline loops: CDR1 SEHNR, CDR2 FQNEAQ (reference sequence). V dropped 6 bases and J dropped 5; count of bases not matched to a gene: 13. For the CDR3, the DNA is TGTGCCAGCAGGAAAGACCTGACTAGCGGGGGATCGGAGACCCAGTACTTC. The encoded protein is CASRKDLTSGGSETQYF.

The gene calls are TRBV7-2 and TRBJ1-4; D may be TRBD1 (6 bases). Germline CDR1 and CDR2: SGHTA and FQGNSA. The CDR3 loop spans 15 amino acids. Trimming left V 2 bases short and J 5 bases short, with 12 bases between. The CDR3 reads CASSLSGTRNEKLFF. In DNA, the CDR3 is TGTGCCAGCAGCTTATCCGGGACAAGGAATGAAAAACTGTTTTTT.

The chain employs TRBV15 and TRBJ2-7; D might be TRBD1 (6 bases). The germline gives CDR1 LNHNV, CDR2 YYDKDF (reference sequence). The CDR3 sequence is 15 residues long. The V and J ends lost 0 bases and 4 bases respectively, with 13 bases between them. The CDR3 DNA reads TGTGCCACCAGCAGAGAAGCCGGACAGCTATACGAGCAGTACTTC. This encodes CATSREAGQLYEQYF.

The rearrangement joins TRBV5-6 to TRBJ2-7, with D unresolved. From germline, CDR1 is SGHDT and CDR2 YYEEEE. This CDR3 is 12 amino acids long. Trimming took 3 bases from V and 4 from J, leaving 8 bases between them. CDR3: CASSSLRYEQYF. In DNA, the CDR3 is TGTGCCAGCAGCTCCCTTAGATACGAGCAGTACTTC.

This sequence joins TRBV5-1 and TRBJ1-2, with TRBD1 matching over 12 bases. J lost 4 bases, V lost 0 bases, and 13 bases had no gene match. The CDR3 totals 19 residues. Germline CDR1 SGHRS, CDR2 YFSETQ. CDR3: CASSLVPPGTGGLSYGYTF. The CDR3 nucleotides read TGCGCCAGCAGCTTGGTTCCCCCCGGGACAGGGGGCCTCAGCTATGGCTACACCTTC. The full variable domain, its missing parts supplied by reference TRBV5-1 and TRBJ1-2, is KAGVTQTPRYLIKTRGQQVTLSCSPISGHRSVSWYQQTPGQGLQFLFEYFSETQRNKGNFPGRFSGRQFSNSRSEMNVSTLELGDSALYLCASSLVPPGTGGLSYGYTFGSGTRLTVV.

The V gene is TRBV30, the J gene TRBJ2-2; D perhaps matches TRBD1 (5 bases). This CDR3 spans 12 amino acids. CDR1 and CDR2 (germline): GTSNPN, SVGIG (reference sequence). Trimming shortened V by 2 bases and J by 6 bases, and 7 bases separated the two germline ends. The CDR3 sequence: CAWSKGAGELFF. The DNA of the CDR3 is TGTGCCTGGAGTAAAGGGGCCGGGGAGCTGTTTTTT.

The chain carries TRBV27 and TRBJ1-2; a weak D match, TRBD1 (5 bases). The CDR3 runs 16 residues. Trimming left V 0 bases short and J 3 bases short, with 14 bases between. Germline V gene lookup returns CDR1 MNHEY and CDR2 SMNVEV (reference sequence). CDR3 protein: CASSLSPGLGHYGYTF. CDR3 DNA sequence: TGTGCCAGCAGTTTATCTCCAGGGTTAGGGCACTATGGCTACACCTTC.